These 14 T cell receptor beta chains originate from one sample sequenced in a study of blood T cell repertoires in COVID-19. This table comes from immunoSEQ multiplex PCR, and its TCRdb copy is limited to in-frame clones, with some not included. The table shows 120,000 or so clones, with around three quarters occurring only once. The sequencing sample was made of peripheral blood. Source of these receptors: a man in his forties or fifties with active or convalescent COVID-19.

The rearrangement links TRBV18 to TRBJ1-1, with TRBD1 as a possible D gene (6 bases). CDR1 and CDR2 (germline): KGHSH, LQKENI. Trimming cost V 6 bases and J 0 bases, with 17 bases left between them. This CDR3 comprises 16 residues. The CDR3 protein is CASSATIQGMNTEAFF. Written as DNA, the CDR3 is TGTGCCAGCTCCGCAACAATACAGGGTATGAACACTGAAGCTTTCTTT.

The chain employs TRBV28 and TRBJ1-2; 10 bases are shared with TRBD1. Looked up from germline, CDR1 is MDHEN and CDR2 is SYDVKM. V gave up 7 bases and J gave up 8 bases; unmatched junction bases: 10. This CDR3 has 14 residues. DNA of the CDR3: TGTGCCAGCACCAGGGACAGGGGCTCAGGAGGCTACACCTTC. It translates to CASTRDRGSGGYTF.

This clone was counted ten times or more. This rearrangement joins TRBV4-1 to TRBJ1-2; possibly TRBD1 for D (6 bases). Germline V CDR1 and CDR2: MGHRA, YSYEKL. The CDR3 runs 15 residues. V was shortened by 0 bases and J by 4 bases, with 12 bases between the two germline ends. The CDR3 is CASSQDNPGAYGYTF. DNA of the CDR3: TGCGCCAGCAGCCAAGATAATCCAGGGGCCTATGGCTACACCTTC.

This rearrangement joins TRBV19 to TRBJ2-3; the D gene is possibly TRBD2 (7 bases). The germline V gene has CDR1 LNHDA and CDR2 SQIVND (reference sequence). This CDR3 has 17 residues. V was clipped by 1 base and J by 3 bases, with 17 bases between them. DNA for the CDR3: TGTGCCAGTAGTATAGGAGGGGGGGGTTATCGGACAGATACGCAGTATTTT. This gives the protein CASSIGGGGYRTDTQYF. The full variable domain, its missing parts supplied by reference TRBV19 and TRBJ2-3, is DGGITQSPKYLFRKEGQNVTLSCEQNLNHDAMYWYRQDPGQGLRLIYYSQIVNDFQKGDIAEGYSVSREKKESFPLTVTSAQKNPTAFYLCASSIGGGGYRTDTQYFGPGTRLTVL.

V gene TRBV19 combines with J gene TRBJ1-2; no clear D. There are 16 residues in the CDR3. CDR1 is LNHDA, CDR2 SQIVND, per germline (reference sequence). V was cut by 6 bases and J by 0 bases, with 17 bases left in between. DNA of the CDR3: TGTGCCAGTAGCCAACAGAACCGAGTTCCTAACTATGGCTACACCTTC. Translated: CASSQQNRVPNYGYTF. The full variable domain, in which reference TRBV19 and TRBJ1-2 provide the parts outside the CDR3, is DGGITQSPKYLFRKEGQNVTLSCEQNLNHDAMYWYRQDPGQGLRLIYYSQIVNDFQKGDIAEGYSVSREKKESFPLTVTSAQKNPTAFYLCASSQQNRVPNYGYTFGSGTRLTVV.

The CDR3 DNA sequence: TGTGCCAGCAGCTTGGCTAGCGGGCGTAGCACAGATACGCAGTATTTT. This sequence encodes CASSLASGRSTDTQYF. This chain uses TRBV5-4 with TRBJ2-3; TRBD2 matches at 8 bases. Germline V CDR1 and CDR2: SGHNT, YYREEE (reference sequence). The CDR3 contains 16 residues. V was clipped by 0 bases and J by 0 bases; unmatched bases: 3.

The rearrangement links TRBV18 to TRBJ2-2; 7 nucleotides match TRBD1. The CDR3 length is 16 residues. V lost 2 bases and J lost 2; bases outside the gene matches: 5. Looked up from germline, CDR1 is KGHSH and CDR2 is LQKENI. CDR3 in DNA: TGTGCCAGCTCACCAATACAAGGGGGCAACACCGGGGAGCTGTTTTTT. Encoded protein: CASSPIQGGNTGELFF.

The chain combines TRBV5-4 with TRBJ2-7, with 12 nucleotides matching TRBD2. After removal of 4 bases from V and 5 bases from J, the junction contained 7 bases not matched to a gene. This CDR3 has 15 residues. CDR1 is SGHNT and CDR2 is YYREEE in the germline V gene (reference sequence). Here the CDR3 DNA reads TGTGCCAGCAGCATTCTAGCGGGAGGGCCGGACGAGCAGTACTTC. This gives the protein CASSILAGGPDEQYF.

This clone came up a few times. The chain combines TRBV28 with TRBJ2-7, with D maybe TRBD1 (6 bases). Deletions cut 8 bases from V and 2 bases from J, with 10 bases between. Germline CDR1 MDHEN, CDR2 SYDVKM. The CDR3 sequence is 12 residues long. The CDR3, as DNA: TGTGCCAGCCTGGGACAACCCTACGAGCAGTACTTC. It is translated as CASLGQPYEQYF.

The V call is TRBV3-1 (or the pseudogene TRBV3-2), the J call TRBJ2-2, with TRBD2 matching over 14 bases. V lost 4 bases and J lost 0; bases outside the gene matches: 1. The CDR3 is made up of 17 amino acids. Germline CDR1 is LGHDT and CDR2 is YNNKEL (reference sequence). The CDR3 loop reads CASSRTSGGSNTGELFF. CDR3 DNA: TGTGCCAGCAGCCGGACTAGCGGGGGGTCGAACACCGGGGAGCTGTTTTTT.

The V call is TRBV5-6, the J call TRBJ2-2; D possibly corresponds to TRBD1 (6 bases). The germline V and J ends were trimmed by 4 bases and 1 base, with 11 bases remaining between them. The CDR3 extends over 15 amino acids. Germline values: CDR1 SGHDT, CDR2 YYEEEE. The CDR3 reads CASSPTGRNTGELFF. Here the CDR3 DNA reads TGTGCCAGCAGCCCAACAGGGCGGAACACCGGGGAGCTGTTTTTT.

This clone was observed once. V is TRBV6-5 and J is TRBJ2-1; 10 bases fit TRBD2. Germline assignment: CDR1 MNHEY and CDR2 SVGAGI. The CDR3 is made up of 14 amino acids. V shed 8 bases and J 4 bases; nucleotides not matched to a gene: 5. The CDR3 DNA follows: TGTGCCAGCGTGGGACTAGCGCAATACAATGAGCAGTTCTTC. This codes for CASVGLAQYNEQFF.

This clone appeared many times. J is TRBJ2-3 and V is TRBV27; tentatively, D is TRBD2 (5 bases). V shed 8 bases and J shed 5 bases, with 14 bases lying between them. The CDR3 runs 13 residues. The germline V gene has CDR1 MNHEY and CDR2 SMNVEV (reference sequence). CDR3 in DNA: TGTGCCAGCGGGAGTGCCGTTGGAGATACGCAGTATTTT. Its translation: CASGSAVGDTQYF.

The chain carries TRBV27 and TRBJ2-7; 10 bases match TRBD1. Germline CDR1 is MNHEY and CDR2 is SMNVEV (reference sequence). This CDR3 is built from 14 residues. The V gene end was trimmed by 2 bases and the J gene end by 4 bases; junction bases not matched to a gene: 2. The CDR3 nucleotides are TGTGCCAGCAGTTTAACGGACAGGGGGTACGAGCAGTACTTC. Residues: CASSLTDRGYEQYF.